The present TCR beta chain was sequenced within a study of OX40 agonist ivuxolimab in advanced cancers. Study observations and caveats: Relatively little clonal expansion, among the lowest observed, appeared in partial responders at 0.1-3.0 mg/kg. Antigens targeted by the expanded peripheral T cells were not determined.

With regard to this clone: Its antigen is as yet unknown.

Sequencing was performed with immunoSEQ multiplex PCR; in TCRdb, only in-frame clones are kept and a portion is missing. The data contain roughly 54,000 clones, approximately 85% of them singletons. This CDR3 spans 15 amino acids. CDR1 and CDR2 (germline): MNHEY, SVGAGI. The V end lost 5 bases, the J end lost 8 bases, and 21 bases lay between the germline ends. The chain links TRBV6-5 to TRBJ1-2; the D gene is possibly TRBD1 (5 bases). This TCR was recovered from an adult with an advanced solid tumor such as melanoma, head and neck, liver or kidney cancer. The sample in question was CD4+ or CD8+ T cells sorted from blood, obtained in a trial of the OX40 agonist ivuxolimab. CDR3 DNA sequence: TGTGCCAGCAGTCGCCGGGACCACGGTAACAGGGGCTACACCTTC. Protein: CASSRRDHGNRGYTF.